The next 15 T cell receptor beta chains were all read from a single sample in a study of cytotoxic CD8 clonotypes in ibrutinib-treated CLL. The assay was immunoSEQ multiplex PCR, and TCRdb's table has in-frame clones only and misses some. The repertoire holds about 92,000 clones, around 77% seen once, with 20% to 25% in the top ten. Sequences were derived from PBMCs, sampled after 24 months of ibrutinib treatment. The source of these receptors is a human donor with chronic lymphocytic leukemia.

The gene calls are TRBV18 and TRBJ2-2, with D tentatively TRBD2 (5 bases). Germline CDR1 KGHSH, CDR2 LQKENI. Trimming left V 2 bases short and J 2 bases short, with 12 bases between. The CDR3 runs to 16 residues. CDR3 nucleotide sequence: TGTGCCAGCTCACCAGGATCTAGCCTTAACACCGGGGAGCTGTTTTTT. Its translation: CASSPGSSLNTGELFF.

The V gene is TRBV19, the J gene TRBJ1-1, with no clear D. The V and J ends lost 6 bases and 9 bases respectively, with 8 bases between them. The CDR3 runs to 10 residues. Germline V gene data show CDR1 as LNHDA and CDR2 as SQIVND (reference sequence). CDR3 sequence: CASRGQQAFF. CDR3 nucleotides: TGTGCCAGTAGGGGCCAGCAAGCTTTCTTT.

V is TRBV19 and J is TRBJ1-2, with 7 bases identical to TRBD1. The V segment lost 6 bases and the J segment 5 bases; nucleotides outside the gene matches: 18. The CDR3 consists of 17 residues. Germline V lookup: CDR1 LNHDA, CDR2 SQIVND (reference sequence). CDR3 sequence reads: CASSRNLGQTGPYGYTF. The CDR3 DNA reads TGTGCCAGTAGCCGAAACCTCGGACAGACAGGGCCTTATGGCTACACCTTC.

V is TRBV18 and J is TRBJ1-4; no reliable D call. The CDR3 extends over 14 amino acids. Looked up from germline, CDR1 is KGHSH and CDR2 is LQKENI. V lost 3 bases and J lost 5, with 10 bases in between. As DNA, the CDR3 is TGTGCCAGCTCACCCCAGGATTTGAATGAAAAACTGTTTTTT. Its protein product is CASSPQDLNEKLFF.

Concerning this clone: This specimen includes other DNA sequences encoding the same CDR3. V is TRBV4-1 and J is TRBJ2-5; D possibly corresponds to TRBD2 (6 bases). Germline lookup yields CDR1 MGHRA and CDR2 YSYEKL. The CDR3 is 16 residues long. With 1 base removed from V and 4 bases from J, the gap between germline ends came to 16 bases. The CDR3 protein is CASSQGTATSRETQYF. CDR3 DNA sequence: TGCGCCAGCAGCCAAGGGACGGCAACTAGCAGAGAGACCCAGTACTTC.

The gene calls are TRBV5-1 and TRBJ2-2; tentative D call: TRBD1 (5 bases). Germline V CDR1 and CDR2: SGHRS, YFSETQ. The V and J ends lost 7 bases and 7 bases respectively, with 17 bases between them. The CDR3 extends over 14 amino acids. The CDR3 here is CASGLMLGDGELFF. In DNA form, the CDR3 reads TGCGCCAGCGGCCTTATGCTAGGGGACGGGGAGCTGTTTTTT.

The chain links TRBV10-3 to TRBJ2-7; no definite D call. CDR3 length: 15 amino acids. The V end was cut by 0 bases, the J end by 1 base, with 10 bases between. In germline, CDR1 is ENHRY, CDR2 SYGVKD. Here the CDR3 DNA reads TGTGCCATCAGTGAGTCGACCCCAGATTCCTACGAGCAGTACTTC. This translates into CAISESTPDSYEQYF.

CDR3: CASSQDPGQVLNQPQHF. CDR3 in DNA: TGTGCCAGCAGCCAAGATCCGGGACAGGTCCTCAATCAGCCCCAGCATTTT. This rearrangement joins TRBV4-2 to TRBJ1-5; 8 nucleotides agree with TRBD1. Looked up from germline, CDR1 is LGHNA and CDR2 is YNFKEQ. The V and J ends lost 0 bases and 3 bases, in that order; junction bases with no gene match: 7. The CDR3 runs 17 residues.

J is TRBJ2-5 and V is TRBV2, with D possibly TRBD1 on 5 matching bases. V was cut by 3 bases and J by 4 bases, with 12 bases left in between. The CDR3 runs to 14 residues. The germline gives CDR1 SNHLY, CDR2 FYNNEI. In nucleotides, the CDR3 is TGTGCCAGCAGTGAGGGGCAGAACTTAGAGACCCAGTACTTC. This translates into CASSEGQNLETQYF.

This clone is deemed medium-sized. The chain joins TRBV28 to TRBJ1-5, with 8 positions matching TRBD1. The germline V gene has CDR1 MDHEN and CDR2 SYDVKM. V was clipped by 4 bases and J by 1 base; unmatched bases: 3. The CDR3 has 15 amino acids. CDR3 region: CASSWTGISNQPQHF. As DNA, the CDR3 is TGTGCCAGCAGTTGGACAGGGATAAGCAATCAGCCCCAGCATTTT.

DNA of the CDR3: TGTGCCAGCAGTCCGCCGGGACAGCGAAGGGGCACTGAAGCTTTCTTT. Amino acid sequence: CASSPPGQRRGTEAFF. This rearrangement joins TRBV28 to TRBJ1-1, with 7 bases identical to TRBD1. Losses at the gene ends were 5 bases for V and 4 bases for J; bases not matched to a gene: 13. The germline gives CDR1 MDHEN, CDR2 SYDVKM. The CDR3 contains 16 residues. Looking up the rest from reference TRBV28 and TRBJ1-1 gives the full variable domain: DVKVTQSSRYLVKRTGEKVFLECVQDMDHENMFWYRQDPGLGLRLIYFSYDVKMKEKGDIPEGYSVSREKKERFSLILESASTNQTSMYLCASSPPGQRRGTEAFFGQGTRLTVV.

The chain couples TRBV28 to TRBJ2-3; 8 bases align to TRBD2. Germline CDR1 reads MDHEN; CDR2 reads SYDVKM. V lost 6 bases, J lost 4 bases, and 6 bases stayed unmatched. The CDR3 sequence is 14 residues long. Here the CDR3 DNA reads TGTGCCAGCAGCCAGAGCGGGAGCGCAGATACGCAGTATTTT. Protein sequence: CASSQSGSADTQYF.

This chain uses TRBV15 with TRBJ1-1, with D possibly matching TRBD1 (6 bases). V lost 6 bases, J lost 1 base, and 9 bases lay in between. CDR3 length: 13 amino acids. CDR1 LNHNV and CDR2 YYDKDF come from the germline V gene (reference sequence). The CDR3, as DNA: TGTGCCACCAGACCAGGGGAGAACACTGAAGCTTTCTTT. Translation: CATRPGENTEAFF.

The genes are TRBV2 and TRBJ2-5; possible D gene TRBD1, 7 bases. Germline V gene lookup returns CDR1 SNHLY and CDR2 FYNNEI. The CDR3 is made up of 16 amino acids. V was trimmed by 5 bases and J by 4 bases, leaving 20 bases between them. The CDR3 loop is CASSPIRGDKGETQYF. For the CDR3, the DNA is TGTGCCAGCAGTCCGATCAGGGGGGATAAAGGAGAGACCCAGTACTTC.

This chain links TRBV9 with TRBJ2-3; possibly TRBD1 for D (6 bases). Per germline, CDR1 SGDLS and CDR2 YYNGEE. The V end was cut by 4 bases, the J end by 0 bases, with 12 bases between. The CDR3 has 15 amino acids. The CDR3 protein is CASSPDSRSTDTQYF. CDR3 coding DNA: TGTGCCAGCAGCCCGGACAGTCGGAGCACAGATACGCAGTATTTT.